This TCR beta chain appears in the sequencing data of a study of T cell responses to AZD1222 COVID-19 vaccine. A remark on this clone: No antigen is known for it.

Here immunoSEQ multiplex PCR was the method, and the copy in TCRdb shows in-frame clones only, minus some. The repertoire holds roughly 120,000 clones, with 85% to 90% as singletons. Study-wide results and caveats: CD4 TCRs associated with vaccination spanned spike, dominating at 160-218 and 743-854. Nearly half of spike-specific TCRs reportedly target unmutated variant regions.

Sequencing was performed on peripheral blood, taken 28 days after the second AZD1222 dose. This sequence was found in an adult who received the AZD1222 COVID-19 vaccine.

The CDR3 coding sequence is TGTGCCAGCAGTTTAATACCCGGGATTTCGGGGAGCAATCAGCCCCAGCATTTT. It translates to CASSLIPGISGSNQPQHF. This chain joins TRBV28 and TRBJ1-5, with D uncertain. The CDR3 loop spans 18 amino acids. Trimming removed 2 bases at V and 1 base at J, with 18 bases between. CDR1 and CDR2 (germline): MDHEN, SYDVKM.